This T cell receptor (beta chain) came from a study of blood T cell repertoires in COVID-19. Study-level information: Acute and convalescent COVID-19 specimens originated in the United States, Italy and Spain. The analysed material was cDNA or gDNA that came from T cells, B-cell-depleted T cells, or PBMCs.

As processed by the authors: By means of reference gene primer amplification, nucleated cell counts were estimated. Here immunoSEQ multiplex PCR was the method, and the copy in TCRdb shows in-frame clones only, minus some. That table furnishes V, J and clone size, whereas the DNA furnished D and trimming. The sample has about 170,000 clones, more than 85% seen once; the top ten hold 2.5% to 3%. Germline V lookup: CDR1 MNHEY, CDR2 SVGEGT. This CDR3 has 15 residues. Trimming stripped 3 bases from V and 4 bases from J, with 15 bases between. The Seattle patients joined while their infection was active and were tracked longitudinally afterward.

Material for sequencing was peripheral blood. This chain joins TRBV6-2 or TRBV6-3 and TRBJ1-1; D might be TRBD1 (6 bases). The sequence was collected from a woman aged 80 or over with COVID-19, enrolled during active disease. CDR3 protein: CASSYPTGKGTEAFF. The CDR3 DNA is TGTGCCAGCAGTTATCCTACAGGGAAGGGCACTGAAGCTTTCTTT.